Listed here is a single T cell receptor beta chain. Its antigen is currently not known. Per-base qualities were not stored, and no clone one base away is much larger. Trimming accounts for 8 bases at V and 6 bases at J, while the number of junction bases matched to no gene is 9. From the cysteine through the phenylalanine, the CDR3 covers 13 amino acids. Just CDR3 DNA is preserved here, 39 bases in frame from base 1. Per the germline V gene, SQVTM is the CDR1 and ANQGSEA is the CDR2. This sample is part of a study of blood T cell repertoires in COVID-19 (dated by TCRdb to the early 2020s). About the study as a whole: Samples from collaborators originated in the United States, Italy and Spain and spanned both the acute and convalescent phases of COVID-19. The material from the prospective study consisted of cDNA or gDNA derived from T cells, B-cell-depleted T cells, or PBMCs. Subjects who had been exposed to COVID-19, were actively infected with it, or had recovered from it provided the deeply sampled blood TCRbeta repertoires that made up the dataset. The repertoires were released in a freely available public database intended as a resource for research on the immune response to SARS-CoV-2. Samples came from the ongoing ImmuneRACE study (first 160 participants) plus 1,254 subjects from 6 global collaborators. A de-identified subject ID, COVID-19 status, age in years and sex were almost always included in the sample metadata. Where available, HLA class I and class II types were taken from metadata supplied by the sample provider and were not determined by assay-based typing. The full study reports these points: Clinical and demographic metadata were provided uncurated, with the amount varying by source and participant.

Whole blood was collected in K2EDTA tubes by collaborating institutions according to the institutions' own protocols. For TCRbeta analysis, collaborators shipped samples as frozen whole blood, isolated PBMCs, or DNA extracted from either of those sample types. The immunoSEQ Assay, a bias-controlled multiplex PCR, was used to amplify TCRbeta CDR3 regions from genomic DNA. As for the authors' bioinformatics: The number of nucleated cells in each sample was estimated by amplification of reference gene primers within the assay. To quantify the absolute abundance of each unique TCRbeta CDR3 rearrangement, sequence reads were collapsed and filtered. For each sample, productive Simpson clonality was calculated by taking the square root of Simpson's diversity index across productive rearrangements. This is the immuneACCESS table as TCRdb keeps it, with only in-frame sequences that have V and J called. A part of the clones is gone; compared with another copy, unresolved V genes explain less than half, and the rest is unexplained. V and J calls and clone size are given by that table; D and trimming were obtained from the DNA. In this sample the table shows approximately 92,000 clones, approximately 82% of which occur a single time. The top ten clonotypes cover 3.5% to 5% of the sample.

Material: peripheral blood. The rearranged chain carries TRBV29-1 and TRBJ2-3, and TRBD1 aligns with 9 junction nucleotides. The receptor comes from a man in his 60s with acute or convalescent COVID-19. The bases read TGCAGCACGAGGACAGGGGCCAGGGATACGCAGTATTTT. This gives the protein CSTRTGARDTQYF.